This is a list of T cell receptor beta chains from one sample in a study of CD8+ T cells in alopecia areata. The protocol was immunoSEQ multiplex PCR, while the TCRdb copy is restricted to in-frame clones and leaves out a portion. The sample has under 350,000 clones, roughly 60% seen once; the top ten hold approximately 1.7%. The sample here was CD4+ T cells sorted from blood, taken at week 24, from a patient treated with tofacitinib. These receptors came from a human donor with alopecia areata. Both conserved end residues are part of each CDR3. D genes are given only for firm matches. Clone size is not always given. Where it is, it says once, few, many or a class for expanded clones.

TRBV7-2	few	NA	TRBJ2-3	CATGSSTQYF	TGTGCCACAGGGTCCAGTACGCAGTATTTT
TRBV7-2	NA	NA	TRBJ1-2	CASSLGSLYGYTF	TGTGCCAGCAGCTTAGGCAGCCTCTATGGCTACACCTTC
TRBV19	NA	TRBD1	TRBJ2-7	CANSRRDRANEQYF	TGTGCCAATAGTAGACGGGACAGGGCGAACGAGCAGTACTTC
TRBV4-1	NA	TRBD1	TRBJ1-6	CASSQDVGAGGRSPLHF	TGCGCCAGCAGCCAAGATGTCGGGGCAGGGGGCAGGTCACCCCTCCACTTT
TRBV2	few	NA	TRBJ1-1	CASSERKVPNTEAFF	TGTGCCAGCAGTGAAAGGAAAGTCCCGAACACTGAAGCTTTCTTT
TRBV5-1	NA	TRBD1	TRBJ2-5	CASSTGQVGVLQETQYF	TGCGCCAGCAGCACCGGACAGGTCGGGGTGCTCCAAGAGACCCAGTACTTC
TRBV7-9	few	NA	TRBJ1-1	CASSPTESSTEAFF	TGTGCCAGCAGCCCTACCGAGTCGTCGACTGAAGCTTTCTTT
TRBV18	NA	NA	TRBJ2-7	CASSPGLGGEQYF	TGTGCCAGCTCACCGGGATTAGGCGGAGAGCAGTACTTC
TRBV21-1	NA	NA	TRBJ1-2	CASSKERGRGYGYTF	TGTGCCAGCAGCAAAGAAAGGGGCAGGGGCTATGGCTACACCTTC
TRBV29-1	few	NA	TRBJ2-7	CSVEGQASSYEQYF	TGCAGCGTTGAAGGGCAGGCTAGCTCCTACGAGCAGTACTTC
TRBV30	few	TRBD1	TRBJ1-6	CAWTSGQGYNSPLHF	TGTGCCTGGACATCCGGACAGGGGTATAATTCACCCCTCCACTTT
TRBV27	NA	NA	TRBJ2-5	CASSAFWGETQYF	TGTGCCAGCAGCGCCTTTTGGGGAGAGACCCAGTACTTC
TRBV11-1	few	TRBD1	TRBJ1-6	CASSLRTGFYNSPLHF	TGTGCCAGCAGCTTGCGGACAGGGTTCTATAATTCACCCCTCCACTTT
TRBV5-1	NA	NA	TRBJ1-2	CASSLRSAGPNYGYTF	TGCGCCAGCAGCTTGAGGTCGGCAGGCCCTAACTATGGCTACACCTTC
TRBV2	NA	NA	TRBJ1-4	CASSSDRQPNEKLFF	TGTGCCAGCAGTTCCGACAGGCAACCGAATGAAAAACTGTTTTTT
TRBV5-4	few	NA	TRBJ2-2	CASSLAGGTGELFF	TGTGCCAGCAGCTTGGCCGGAGGGACCGGGGAGCTGTTTTTT
TRBV5-6	few	NA	TRBJ1-5	CASSSRIGNQPQHF	TGTGCCAGCAGCTCCAGGATCGGCAATCAGCCCCAGCATTTT
TRBV5-1	many	NA	TRBJ2-7	CASSLARKLHEQYF	TGCGCCAGCAGCTTGGCTAGGAAACTCCACGAGCAGTACTTC
TRBV4-1	NA	NA	TRBJ2-7	CASSPRTVSSYEQYF	TGCGCCAGCAGCCCTCGGACAGTCAGCTCCTACGAGCAGTACTTC
TRBV29-1	few	NA	TRBJ1-5	CSALVAKNQPQHF	TGCAGCGCCCTTGTTGCGAAGAATCAGCCCCAGCATTTT